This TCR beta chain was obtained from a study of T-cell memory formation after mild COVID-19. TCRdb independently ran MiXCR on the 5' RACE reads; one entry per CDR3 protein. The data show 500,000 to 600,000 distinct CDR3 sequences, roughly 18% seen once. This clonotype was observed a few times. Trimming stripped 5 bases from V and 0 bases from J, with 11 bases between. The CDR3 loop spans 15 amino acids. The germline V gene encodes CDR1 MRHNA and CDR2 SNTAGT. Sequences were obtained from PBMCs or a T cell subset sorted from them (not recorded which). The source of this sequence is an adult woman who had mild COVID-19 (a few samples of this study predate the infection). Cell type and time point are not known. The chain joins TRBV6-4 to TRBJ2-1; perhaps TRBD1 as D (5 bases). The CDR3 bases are TGTGCCAGCAGTACCGACAGCAGCTCCTACAATGAGCAGTTCTTC. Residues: CASSTDSSSYNEQFF.